Listed here are 3 T cell receptor beta chains from one sample, sequenced in a study of radiation and T cells in renal cell carcinoma. Assay: immunoSEQ multiplex PCR; the TCRdb copy retains only in-frame clones and omits some. The repertoire consists of approximately 150,000 clones, with 86% occurring once and the leading ten covering under 20%. Stated time point: blood 4 weeks post-SBRT, at nephrectomy. Treatment described: 15 Gy SBRT to primary tumor, nephrectomy 4 weeks later. Sequences were derived from blood, sampled from a patient whose treatment included radiotherapy and nephrectomy. The receptors shown here come from a woman in her 50s with renal cell carcinoma.

This sequence joins TRBV7-2 and TRBJ2-7, with 8 bases identical to TRBD2. The germline V gene has CDR1 SGHTA and CDR2 FQGNSA. The CDR3 spans 15 residues. The V segment lost 2 bases and the J segment 0 bases; nucleotides outside the gene matches: 3. This CDR3 reads CASSLQSGSSYEQYF. The DNA of the CDR3 is TGTGCCAGCAGCTTACAGAGCGGGAGCTCCTACGAGCAGTACTTC.

The V and J genes are TRBV27 and TRBJ2-7; D is perhaps TRBD1 (6 bases). This CDR3 has 14 amino acids. The germline V and J ends were trimmed by 6 bases and 2 bases, with 14 bases remaining between them. The V gene's germline CDR1 is MNHEY and CDR2 SMNVEV (reference sequence). The chain's CDR3 is CASRIGGSTYEQYF. The CDR3 DNA reads TGTGCCAGCAGAATAGGGGGAAGCACCTACGAGCAGTACTTC.

This clone has just a few counts. The chain uses TRBV20-1 and TRBJ1-2; D call uncertain. The germline V gene has CDR1 DFQATT and CDR2 SNEGSKA (reference sequence). This CDR3 is built from 10 residues. The CDR3 loop is CSALVYGYTF. The DNA of the CDR3 is TGCAGCGCTCTAGTCTATGGCTACACCTTC.